These 28 T cell receptor beta chains originate from one sample sequenced in a study of cytomegalovirus exposure and HLA in healthy donors. The PCR was carried out with 60 Vbeta primers and 13 Jbeta primers. Sequenced by immunoSEQ multiplex PCR; TCRdb stores in-frame clones only, minus some. The repertoire holds about 120,000 clones, with roughly 82% as singletons. The source material was PBMCs. These receptors all stem from a male donor in good health and CMV-seropositive.

This clone was recorded only once. The chain is built from TRBV2 and TRBJ2-1, with 14 positions matching TRBD2. With 6 bases clipped from V and 8 bases from J, the junction kept 9 bases outside the gene matches. CDR3 length: 16 amino acids. Germline CDR1 is SNHLY and CDR2 is FYNNEI. CDR3: CASRGGLAGEADEQFF. Written as DNA, the CDR3 is TGTGCCAGCAGGGGGGGACTAGCGGGAGAGGCTGATGAGCAGTTCTTC.

This clone was seen only a few times. The chain joins TRBV5-1 to TRBJ1-2; D possibly corresponds to TRBD1 (6 bases). Trimming took 4 bases from V and 8 from J, leaving 21 bases between them. Germline CDR1 and CDR2: SGHRS and YFSETQ. The CDR3 runs to 15 residues. The CDR3 region has the DNA TGCGCCAGCAGCCCTCTGACGTTGGGGGCGAAAGGCTACACCTTC. Encoded protein: CASSPLTLGAKGYTF.

The V call is TRBV10-3, the J call TRBJ2-7; TRBD1 aligns across 8 bases. The CDR3 totals 15 residues. Germline V lookup: CDR1 ENHRY, CDR2 SYGVKD. The V segment lost 2 bases and the J segment 4 bases; nucleotides outside the gene matches: 7. CDR3 sequence: CAISESSDRVYEQYF. CDR3 DNA: TGTGCCATCAGTGAGAGTTCGGACAGGGTATACGAGCAGTACTTC.

This sequence joins TRBV6-5 and TRBJ1-1, with TRBD1 matching over 12 bases. Per the germline V gene, CDR1 is MNHEY and CDR2 is SVGAGI. The J segment lost 2 bases and the V segment lost 6 bases, leaving 4 bases of the junction unmatched. The CDR3 runs to 15 residues. DNA of the CDR3: TGTGCCAGCAGGCAAGGGACAGGGGGCAACACTGAAGCTTTCTTT. This codes for CASRQGTGGNTEAFF.

This chain connects TRBV2 to TRBJ1-2; the D is unclear. Deletions cut 7 bases from V and 4 bases from J, with 13 bases between. Germline loops: CDR1 SNHLY, CDR2 FYNNEI. The CDR3 sequence is 13 residues long. The CDR3 nucleotides are TGTGCCAGCACCATTCCGAGGGCCTATGGCTACACCTTC. The encoded protein is CASTIPRAYGYTF.

The chain joins TRBV28 to TRBJ2-2, with 8 bases that match TRBD1. Germline assignment: CDR1 MDHEN and CDR2 SYDVKM. V lost 10 bases, J lost 4 bases, and 5 bases stayed unmatched. This CDR3 comprises 13 residues. CDR3 loop: CATQGVGTGELFF. The CDR3 DNA is TGTGCCACACAGGGGGTCGGCACCGGGGAGCTGTTTTTT.

In this sample, this clone turned up once. The chain employs TRBV30 and TRBJ1-1; perhaps TRBD1 as D (6 bases). V was pared by 4 bases and J by 2 bases, with 11 bases between. The CDR3 is made up of 13 amino acids. Germline CDR1 reads GTSNPN; CDR2 reads SVGIG (reference sequence). DNA for the CDR3: TGTGCCTGGAAAGGACAGCCAAACACTGAAGCTTTCTTT. It codes for CAWKGQPNTEAFF.

This clone was seen repeatedly, ten times or more. The rearrangement joins TRBV6-6 to TRBJ1-1, with D maybe TRBD1 (5 bases). This CDR3 is 13 amino acids long. Trimming stripped 8 bases from V and 3 bases from J, with 13 bases between. CDR1 and CDR2 from the germline V gene are MNHNY and SVGAGI (reference sequence). In DNA, the CDR3 is TGTGCCAGCGGGTTTCCCAGGGACACTGAAGCTTTCTTT. Protein sequence: CASGFPRDTEAFF.

V gene TRBV28 combines with J gene TRBJ2-3, with TRBD1 matching 10 bases. The CDR3 length is 17 residues. The J segment lost 2 bases and the V segment lost 8 bases, leaving 13 bases of the junction unmatched. Per germline, CDR1 MDHEN and CDR2 SYDVKM. As DNA, the CDR3 is TGTGCCAGCCCGCCCGGCCTACGACAGGGGGCCACAGATACGCAGTATTTT. Encoded protein: CASPPGLRQGATDTQYF.

This clone appeared once. The chain is built from TRBV29-1 and TRBJ1-2; 7 nucleotides agree with TRBD1. CDR3 length equals 14 residues. The V gene's germline CDR1 is SQVTM and CDR2 ANQGSEA. V gave up 1 base and J gave up 7 bases; unmatched junction bases: 9. The CDR3 reads CSVEAVEKGAGYTF. The CDR3 DNA sequence: TGCAGCGTTGAAGCGGTTGAGAAGGGGGCTGGCTACACCTTC.

This clone was recorded a few times. CDR3 bases: TGTGCCAGCCACGACCGGGCTAAGGGGGATCAGCCCCAGCATTTT. Encoded protein: CASHDRAKGDQPQHF. The chain uses TRBV19 and TRBJ1-5, with D possibly being TRBD1 (6 bases). This CDR3 has 15 amino acids. From germline, CDR1 is LNHDA and CDR2 SQIVND (reference sequence). Trimming removed 9 bases from V and 5 bases from J, with 20 bases in between.

The chain links TRBV13 to TRBJ2-3, with TRBD1 matching over 7 bases. The CDR3 sequence is 16 residues long. V shed 0 bases and J 1 base; nucleotides not matched to a gene: 4. The germline CDR1 and CDR2 sequences are PRHDT and FYEKMQ (reference sequence). This CDR3 reads CASSLGPGGGTDTQYF. CDR3 bases: TGTGCCAGCAGCTTAGGACCAGGGGGAGGCACAGATACGCAGTATTTT.

This clone was counted between two and nine times. The rearrangement links TRBV5-1 to TRBJ1-1; D perhaps matches TRBD1 (6 bases). This CDR3 is 15 amino acids long. V was pared by 4 bases and J by 7 bases, with 20 bases between. Per the germline V gene, CDR1 is SGHRS and CDR2 is YFSETQ. CDR3 nucleotide sequence: TGCGCCAGCAGCCCCGAAGGATGGGGGCCGGGTGAAGCTTTCTTT. It encodes CASSPEGWGPGEAFF.

The chain is built from TRBV18 and TRBJ1-1; 9 positions match TRBD1. This CDR3 spans 15 amino acids. Unmatched junction bases numbered 13, after V lost 8 bases and J lost 6 bases. The germline gives CDR1 KGHSH, CDR2 LQKENI. CDR3 amino acids: CASHTRLGQGPEAFF. DNA for the CDR3: TGTGCCAGCCATACTCGGCTGGGACAGGGACCTGAAGCTTTCTTT.

This chain joins TRBV5-4 and TRBJ1-1, with TRBD1 identical over 8 bases. V shed 1 base and J 11 bases; nucleotides not matched to a gene: 4. This CDR3 spans 12 amino acids. The germline gives CDR1 SGHNT, CDR2 YYREEE (reference sequence). The CDR3 region is CASSLSQGAAFF. The CDR3 nucleotides read TGTGCCAGCAGCTTGAGTCAGGGGGCGGCTTTCTTT.

The V gene is TRBV5-1, the J gene TRBJ2-3, with D maybe TRBD2 (5 bases). This CDR3 spans 13 amino acids. V lost 2 bases and J 2 bases, leaving 6 bases between the germline ends. The V gene's germline CDR1 is SGHRS and CDR2 YFSETQ. CDR3 nucleotides: TGCGCCAGCAGCTTCGGGATCACAGATACGCAGTATTTT. This codes for CASSFGITDTQYF. The entire variable domain, with the rest obtained from reference TRBV5-1 and TRBJ2-3, is as follows: KAGVTQTPRYLIKTRGQQVTLSCSPISGHRSVSWYQQTPGQGLQFLFEYFSETQRNKGNFPGRFSGRQFSNSRSEMNVSTLELGDSALYLCASSFGITDTQYFGPGTRLTVL.

V and J are TRBV7-2 and TRBJ1-2; D unclear. The CDR3 sequence is 14 residues long. The V end was cut by 5 bases, the J end by 4 bases, with 14 bases between. The germline V gene encodes CDR1 SGHTA and CDR2 FQGNSA. CDR3 protein: CASSTREQTYGYTF. The CDR3 DNA reads TGTGCCAGCAGCACCCGGGAGCAGACCTATGGCTACACCTTC.

CDR3 in DNA: TGCGCCAGCAGCCGGACTAGCTATGAGCAGTTCTTC. Its translation: CASSRTSYEQFF. The chain joins TRBV5-1 to TRBJ2-1, with 8 bases matching TRBD2. Germline lookup yields CDR1 SGHRS and CDR2 YFSETQ. Trimming cost V 4 bases and J 8 bases; bases outside gene matches: 2. The CDR3 extends over 12 amino acids.

The genes are TRBV19 and TRBJ2-7; D perhaps matches TRBD1 (6 bases). Germline V gene sequence: CDR1 LNHDA, CDR2 SQIVND (reference sequence). The CDR3 length is 16 residues. Trimming pared 0 bases from V and 0 bases from J, leaving 12 bases between. CDR3 DNA: TGTGCCAGTAGTATAGACAGGACAGTCGTCTCCTACGAGCAGTACTTC. Its protein product is CASSIDRTVVSYEQYF.

The chain joins TRBV29-1 to TRBJ2-1, with D perhaps matching TRBD2 (5 bases). Germline values: CDR1 SQVTM, CDR2 ANQGSEA. V lost 7 bases and J lost 10, with 17 bases in between. This CDR3 has 12 amino acids. The CDR3 protein is CSALSEGAEQFF. CDR3 DNA sequence: TGCAGCGCGCTCTCTGAGGGAGCAGAGCAGTTCTTC.

As DNA, the CDR3 is TGTGCCAGCAGCTTTACGGGAGGGCCGGGGAATGAGCAGTTCTTC. It is translated as CASSFTGGPGNEQFF. V is TRBV7-2 and J is TRBJ2-1, with 8 nucleotides matching TRBD2. Germline loops: CDR1 SGHTA, CDR2 FQGNSA. The CDR3 runs to 15 residues. Losses at the gene ends were 3 bases for V and 7 bases for J; bases not matched to a gene: 8.

The chain employs TRBV19 and TRBJ1-3, with D perhaps TRBD1 (6 bases). The germline V gene encodes CDR1 LNHDA and CDR2 SQIVND (reference sequence). The CDR3 covers 16 residues. The ends were cut back, 3 bases at V and 2 bases at J, with 14 bases in the middle. The DNA for the CDR3 is TGTGCCAGTAGTATTCTCCCGGGACAAACTGGAAACACCATATATTTT. Translating gives CASSILPGQTGNTIYF.

V usage is TRBV10-3 and J usage is TRBJ2-1; 11 bases are shared with TRBD2. The CDR3 loop spans 17 amino acids. With V trimmed by 8 bases and J by 4 bases, 13 bases remained unmatched. Germline V lookup: CDR1 ENHRY, CDR2 SYGVKD. CDR3 nucleotides: TGTGCCATCTCAGGGAGGGCTAGCGGGAGGAATTACAATGAGCAGTTCTTC. Translating it yields CAISGRASGRNYNEQFF.

The genes are TRBV9 and TRBJ2-5, with D tentatively TRBD2 (5 bases). The DNA end favors TRBJ2-7, so the J call may be wrong. The germline gives CDR1 SGDLS, CDR2 YYNGEE. The CDR3 consists of 16 residues. The CDR3, as DNA: TGTGCCAGCAGCGTAGGGGAGACACTCTCCGGTTACGAGCAGTACTTC. It is translated as CASSVGETLSGYEQYF.

The J gene is TRBJ2-5, the V gene TRBV27; 9 bases fit TRBD2. The CDR3 totals 16 residues. Germline CDR1 is MNHEY and CDR2 is SMNVEV (reference sequence). V lost 2 bases to trimming and J lost 4 bases; unmatched junction nucleotides: 8. DNA of the CDR3: TGTGCCAGCAGTTTAAAGAGGCTAGCGGGAACAGAGACCCAGTACTTC. It is translated as CASSLKRLAGTETQYF.

V gene TRBV9 combines with J gene TRBJ2-3; TRBD2 matches 7 bases. Per the germline V gene, CDR1 is SGDLS and CDR2 is YYNGEE. Trimming at V came to 1 base and at J to 5 bases, leaving 10 bases not matched to a gene. The CDR3 sequence is 16 residues long. The CDR3 here is CASSVSGGLGGDTQYF. Here the CDR3 DNA reads TGTGCCAGCAGCGTATCGGGAGGTCTTGGGGGAGATACGCAGTATTTT.

The chain employs TRBV28 and TRBJ2-5; D ambiguous. The end of the DNA fits TRBJ2-7 better, so the J call may be wrong. CDR1 MDHEN and CDR2 SYDVKM come from the germline V gene. The CDR3 runs to 11 residues. CDR3 coding DNA: TGTGCCAGCAGTTTTTTTTCCGAGCAGTACTTC. Translating it yields CASSFFSEQYF.

The chain recombines TRBV27 with TRBJ2-3; 9 bases line up with TRBD1. V was clipped by 4 bases and J by 3 bases; unmatched bases: 5. The CDR3 covers 15 residues. The germline gives CDR1 MNHEY, CDR2 SMNVEV (reference sequence). CDR3 DNA sequence: TGTGCCAGCAGTTCCGGGACAGGGAGAACAGATACGCAGTATTTT. Its protein is CASSSGTGRTDTQYF.